Below are 4 T cell receptor beta chains sequenced from a single sample in a study of response to subunit inactivated influenza vaccine. One entry per CDR3 protein, called by TCRdb with MiXCR from the RT-PCR reads. The repertoire holds 630,000 or so distinct CDR3 sequences, with 15% to 19% as singletons. The sequenced sample was PBMCs from blood, obtained about 11 days after vaccination. These receptors all come from a man over 45 who received an inactivated influenza vaccine.

This chain connects TRBV29-1 to TRBJ2-2; no reliable D call. The germline CDR1 and CDR2 sequences are SQVTM and ANQGSEA. The CDR3 has 14 residues. V was pared by 3 bases and J by 0 bases, with 8 bases between. The CDR3 DNA is TGCAGCGTTGAGGTAAAGGCGAACACCGGGGAGCTGTTTTTT. It encodes CSVEVKANTGELFF.

This clonotype was counted a few times. V gene TRBV20-1 combines with J gene TRBJ1-2; D gene ambiguous. Trimming left V 0 bases short and J 12 bases short, with 20 bases between. Per the germline V gene, CDR1 is DFQATT and CDR2 is SNEGSKA (reference sequence). The CDR3 spans 14 residues. The CDR3 bases are TGCAGTGCTAGAGATCAGGCTCTTAGGCTTCTAGACACCTTC. It yields the protein CSARDQALRLLDTF.

This clonotype has only a few counts. The chain links TRBV14 to TRBJ2-3, with a weak D call TRBD2 (6 bases). The germline V and J ends were trimmed by 3 bases and 4 bases, with 23 bases remaining between them. Per germline, CDR1 SGHDN and CDR2 FVKESK. This CDR3 is 18 amino acids long. CDR3 protein: CASSHLASRLVMADTQYF. The CDR3 DNA is TGTGCCAGCAGCCATCTAGCCTCAAGACTAGTTATGGCAGATACGCAGTATTTT. The full variable domain, completed using reference TRBV14 and TRBJ2-3, is EAGVTQFPSHSVIEKGQTVTLRCDPISGHDNLYWYRRVMGKEIKFLLHFVKESKQDESGMPNNRFLAERTGGTYSTLKVQPAELEDSGVYFCASSHLASRLVMADTQYFGPGTRLTVL.

This clonotype was observed a few times. The J gene is TRBJ1-1, the V gene TRBV5-1; D is possibly TRBD1 (6 bases). Germline V gene sequence: CDR1 SGHRS, CDR2 YFSETQ. This CDR3 has 13 residues. V was cut by 5 bases and J by 10 bases, with 18 bases left in between. CDR3 region: CASSTPQDRTAFF. The CDR3 region has the DNA TGCGCCAGCAGTACGCCGCAAGACAGGACAGCTTTCTTT. Full variable domain (missing parts from reference TRBV5-1 and TRBJ1-1): KAGVTQTPRYLIKTRGQQVTLSCSPISGHRSVSWYQQTPGQGLQFLFEYFSETQRNKGNFPGRFSGRQFSNSRSEMNVSTLELGDSALYLCASSTPQDRTAFFGQGTRLTVV.